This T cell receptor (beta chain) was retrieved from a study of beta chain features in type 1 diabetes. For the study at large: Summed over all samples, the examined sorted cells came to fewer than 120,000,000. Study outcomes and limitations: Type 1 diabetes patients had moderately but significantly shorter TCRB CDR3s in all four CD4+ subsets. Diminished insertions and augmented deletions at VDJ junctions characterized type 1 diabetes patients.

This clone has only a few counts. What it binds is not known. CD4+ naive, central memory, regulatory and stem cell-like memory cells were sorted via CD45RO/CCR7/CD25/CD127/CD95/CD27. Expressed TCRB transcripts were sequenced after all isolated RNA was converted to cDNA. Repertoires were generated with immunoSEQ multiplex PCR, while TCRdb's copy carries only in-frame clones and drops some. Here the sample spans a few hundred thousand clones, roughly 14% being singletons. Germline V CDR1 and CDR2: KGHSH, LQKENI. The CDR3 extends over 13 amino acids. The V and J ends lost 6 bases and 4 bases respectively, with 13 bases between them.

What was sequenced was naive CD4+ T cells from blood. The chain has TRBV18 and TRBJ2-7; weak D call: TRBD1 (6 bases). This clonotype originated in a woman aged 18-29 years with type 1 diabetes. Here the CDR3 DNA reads TGTGCCAGCTCCCAACAGGGCTGGTACGAGCAGTACTTC. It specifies CASSQQGWYEQYF.